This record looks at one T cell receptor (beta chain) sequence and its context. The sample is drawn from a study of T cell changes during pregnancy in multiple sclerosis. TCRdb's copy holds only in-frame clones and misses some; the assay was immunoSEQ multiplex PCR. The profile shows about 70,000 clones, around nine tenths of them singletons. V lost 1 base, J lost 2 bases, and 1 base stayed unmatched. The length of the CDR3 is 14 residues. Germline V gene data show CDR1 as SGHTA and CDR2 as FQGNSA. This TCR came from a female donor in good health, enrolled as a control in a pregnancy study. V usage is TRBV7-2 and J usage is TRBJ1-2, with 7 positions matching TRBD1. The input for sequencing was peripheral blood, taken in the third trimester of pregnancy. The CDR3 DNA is TGTGCCAGCAGCTTAGAGACAGGGAACTATGGCTACACCTTC. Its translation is CASSLETGNYGYTF.